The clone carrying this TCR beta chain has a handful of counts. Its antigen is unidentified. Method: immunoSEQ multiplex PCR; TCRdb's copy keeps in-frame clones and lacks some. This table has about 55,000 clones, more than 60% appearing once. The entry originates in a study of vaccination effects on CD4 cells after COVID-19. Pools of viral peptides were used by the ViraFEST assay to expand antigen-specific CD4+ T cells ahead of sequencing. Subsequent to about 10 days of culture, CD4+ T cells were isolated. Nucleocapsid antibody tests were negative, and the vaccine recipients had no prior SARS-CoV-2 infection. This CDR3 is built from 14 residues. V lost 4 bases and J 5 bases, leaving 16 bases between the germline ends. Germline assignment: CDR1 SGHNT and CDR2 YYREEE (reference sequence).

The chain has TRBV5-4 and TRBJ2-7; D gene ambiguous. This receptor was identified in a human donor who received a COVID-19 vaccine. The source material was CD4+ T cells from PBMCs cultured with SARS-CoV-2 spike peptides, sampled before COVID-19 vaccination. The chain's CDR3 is CASSTTDGLDEQYF. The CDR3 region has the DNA TGTGCCAGCAGCACGACCGATGGGTTGGACGAGCAGTACTTC.